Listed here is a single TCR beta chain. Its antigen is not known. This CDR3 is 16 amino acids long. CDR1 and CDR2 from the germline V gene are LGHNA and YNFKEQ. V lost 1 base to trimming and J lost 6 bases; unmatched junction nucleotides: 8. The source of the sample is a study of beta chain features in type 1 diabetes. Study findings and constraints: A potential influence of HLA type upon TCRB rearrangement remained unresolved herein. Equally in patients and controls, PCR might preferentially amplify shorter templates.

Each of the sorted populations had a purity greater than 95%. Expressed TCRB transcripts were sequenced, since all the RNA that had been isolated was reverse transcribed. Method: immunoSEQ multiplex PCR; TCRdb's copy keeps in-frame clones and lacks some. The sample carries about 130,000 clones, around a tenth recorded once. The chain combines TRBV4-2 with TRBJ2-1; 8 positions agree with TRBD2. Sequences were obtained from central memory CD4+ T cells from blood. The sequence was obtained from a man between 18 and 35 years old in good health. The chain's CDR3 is CASSQAVGTSRNEQFF. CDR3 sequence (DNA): TGTGCCAGCAGCCAAGCCGTCGGGACTAGTCGCAATGAGCAGTTCTTC.